The 3 T cell receptor beta chains listed next were all sequenced from one sample in a study of blood T cell repertoires in COVID-19. The method was immunoSEQ multiplex PCR; TCRdb's version includes in-frame clones alone and lacks a portion of them. This sample carries under 150,000 clones, 81% of them seen once, and the ten largest clones take approximately 1.5%. The sequencing input was peripheral blood. Receptors were obtained from a man between 50 and 59 years old with acute or convalescent COVID-19.

This rearrangement joins TRBV9 to TRBJ2-2; D is possibly TRBD2 (6 bases). V dropped 4 bases and J dropped 8 bases, with 21 bases sitting between them. CDR1 and CDR2 from the germline V gene are SGDLS and YYNGEE. This CDR3 is 16 amino acids long. CDR3 nucleotide sequence: TGTGCCAGCAGCAGACCGGGACTCCCGTCAGTAGGGGAGCTGTTTTTT. Translation: CASSRPGLPSVGELFF.

V gene TRBV9 combines with J gene TRBJ2-1; D ambiguous. This CDR3 comprises 15 residues. Trimming shortened V by 0 bases and J by 1 base, and 8 bases separated the two germline ends. Germline-derived CDR1 and CDR2 are SGDLS and YYNGEE. CDR3 coding DNA: TGTGCCAGCAGCGTAGATCCCGGGTCCTACAATGAGCAGTTCTTC. Protein: CASSVDPGSYNEQFF.

This rearrangement joins TRBV11-3 to TRBJ2-1, with 13 bases matching TRBD2. The trim removed 5 bases at V and 1 base at J, leaving 8 bases unmatched. This CDR3 is built from 18 residues. Germline-derived CDR1 and CDR2 are SGHNT and YENEEA. The CDR3 region is CASSRGLAGDVSYNEQFF. In nucleotides, the CDR3 is TGTGCCAGCAGCCGAGGACTAGCGGGGGATGTATCCTACAATGAGCAGTTCTTC.